Listed below are T cell receptor beta chains from one sample, sequenced in a study of blood T cell repertoires in COVID-19. Assay used: immunoSEQ multiplex PCR; TCRdb lists only in-frame clones, some missing. The sample lists 200,000 to 250,000 clones, approximately 81% occurring once. The sequencing sample was made of peripheral blood. The receptors stem from a woman older than 75 with acute or convalescent COVID-19. The CDR3 runs from the conserved cysteine through the conserved F or W. D genes are given only for firm matches. Expanded clones get a size class; other rows say once, few or many, or leave the size out.

NA	TRBV28	14	NA	TRBJ2-7	TGTGCCAGCAGTTCTACAGGGAGCTCCTACGAGCAGTACTTC	CASSSTGSSYEQYF
NA	TRBV19	15	TRBD1	TRBJ1-1	TGTGCCAGTAGTATAGATCTGGACAGGGAAGCTGAAGCTTTCTTT	CASSIDLDREAEAFF
NA	TRBV4-1	16	TRBD2	TRBJ2-2	TGCGCCAGCAGCCAACAAAGCGGGGGGGACACCGGGGAGCTGTTTTTT	CASSQQSGGDTGELFF
NA	TRBV24-1	15	TRBD1	TRBJ2-5	TGTGCCACCAGTGGTGTTGGGACAGCACAAGAGACCCAGTACTTC	CATSGVGTAQETQYF
NA	TRBV28	14	TRBD2	TRBJ2-3	TGTGCCAGCAGTCGTAGCGGGAGCACAGATACGCAGTATTTT	CASSRSGSTDTQYF
NA	TRBV3-1/TRBV3-2	14	NA	TRBJ1-1	TGTGCCAGCAGCCGACAGGATGGTGCCACTGAAGCTTTCTTT	CASSRQDGATEAFF
NA	TRBV10-1	14	NA	TRBJ2-7	TGCGCCAGCAGTGTGGGCCCGAAGGGGTCCGAGCAGTACTTC	CASSVGPKGSEQYF
few	TRBV7-2	15	NA	TRBJ2-2	TGTGCCAGCAGCTGGGACCCAGGGGGGACCGGGGAGCTGTTTTTT	CASSWDPGGTGELFF
few	TRBV11-2	14	NA	TRBJ1-6	TGTGCCAGCAGCCCTACAGGGAGGGGTTCACCCCTCCACTTT	CASSPTGRGSPLHF
NA	TRBV10-2	14	TRBD2	TRBJ2-5	TGCGCCAGCAATCCAGCGGGGGGTTTTGAGACCCAGTACTTC	CASNPAGGFETQYF
NA	TRBV12-5	13	NA	TRBJ2-5	TGTGCTAGTGCGGGCGGGGTTGGCGAGACCCAGTACTTC	CASAGGVGETQYF
NA	TRBV27	13	TRBD1	TRBJ1-2	TGTGCCAGCAGTTTTTGGGACAGCTATGGCTACACCTTC	CASSFWDSYGYTF
NA	TRBV5-6	14	NA	TRBJ1-2	TGTGCCAGCAGCTTGCTCATGGCGGCTAGGGGCTACACCTTC	CASSLLMAARGYTF
NA	TRBV5-6	16	TRBD1	TRBJ1-2	TGTGCCAGCAGCTTGGGGGGGACAGAACCTAACTATGGCTACACCTTC	CASSLGGTEPNYGYTF
few	TRBV2	14	NA	TRBJ1-1	TGTGCCAGCAGGACGGACAGCCATAACACTGAAGCTTTCTTT	CASRTDSHNTEAFF
NA	TRBV7-2	14	NA	TRBJ2-5	TGTGCCAGCAGCTTAGATCACAGTCAAGAGACCCAGTACTTC	CASSLDHSQETQYF
NA	TRBV27	14	NA	TRBJ1-1	TGTGCCAGCGGCCCAGACAGCCTGAACACTGAAGCTTTCTTT	CASGPDSLNTEAFF
NA	TRBV19	13	TRBD1	TRBJ1-2	TGTGCCAGTAGTACGACAGGGCCCTATGGCTACACCTTC	CASSTTGPYGYTF
NA	TRBV4-1	16	NA	TRBJ1-3	TGCGCCAGCAGCCAAGCGACAGGAGTATCCGGAAACACCATATATTTT	CASSQATGVSGNTIYF
many	TRBV27	15	NA	TRBJ1-3	TGTGCCAGCAGTTTAGACAGATCCTCTGGAAACACCATATATTTT	CASSLDRSSGNTIYF
NA	TRBV30	13	TRBD1	TRBJ2-7	TGTGCCTGGAGTGGGGACAGGTATTACGAGCAGTACTTC	CAWSGDRYYEQYF
many	TRBV7-3	12	NA	TRBJ2-5	TGTGCCACCACCTCGGGGGGCTCTACCCAGTACTTC	CATTSGGSTQYF
NA	TRBV5-6	13	TRBD1	TRBJ1-1	TGTGCGTCGATGCGGGACAGGGGGTTGTCGGCTTTCTTT	CASMRDRGLSAFF
NA	TRBV6-2/TRBV6-3	17	NA	TRBJ1-6	TGTGCCAGCAGTTACTCCGCGGGTCGATCCTATAATTCACCCCTCCACTTT	CASSYSAGRSYNSPLHF
NA	TRBV18	17	NA	TRBJ1-6	TGTGCCAGCTCACCAAACGGCCTAAGGGACAATAATTCACCCCTCCACTTT	CASSPNGLRDNNSPLHF
NA	TRBV28	15	NA	TRBJ1-4	TGTGCCAGCAGCCTGGACAGCCAAACTAATGAAAAACTGTTTTTT	CASSLDSQTNEKLFF
few	TRBV20-1	13	NA	TRBJ2-7	TGCAGTGCTAGTCGGGGGGCCTCCTACGAGCAGTACTTC	CSASRGASYEQYF
NA	TRBV6-6	11	NA	TRBJ1-2	TGTGCCAGCAGGGACACAAATGGCTACACCTTC	CASRDTNGYTF
NA	TRBV7-2	13	NA	TRBJ2-7	TGTGCCAGCAGCTTTACACAGTCCTACGAGCAGTACTTC	CASSFTQSYEQYF
NA	TRBV19	14	TRBD2	TRBJ2-7	TGTGCCAGTAGGATGGCGGGGGAACGCTACGAGCAGTACTTC	CASRMAGERYEQYF
few	TRBV27	17	TRBD1	TRBJ1-1	TGTGCCAGCAGGACAGGACAGGGCTTCTCGTTGGGCACTGAAGCTTTCTTT	CASRTGQGFSLGTEAFF
NA	TRBV5-6	14	NA	TRBJ2-2	TGTGCCAGCAGCTTGGGCCGAGCGGCCGGGGAGCTGTTTTTT	CASSLGRAAGELFF
NA	TRBV7-3	15	TRBD2	TRBJ2-7	TGTGCCAGCAGCGCCGGGGCGGGAGAAATTTACGAGCAGTACTTC	CASSAGAGEIYEQYF
few	TRBV27	15	NA	TRBJ2-3	TGTGCCAGCAGTTTGCAGGATCCGAGCACAGATACGCAGTATTTT	CASSLQDPSTDTQYF
NA	TRBV19	15	NA	TRBJ1-3	TGTGCCAGTAGTAATAACAGGGACTCTGGAAACACCATATATTTT	CASSNNRDSGNTIYF
NA	TRBV9	14	NA	TRBJ2-2	TGTGCCAGCAGCGTCGCGGGGCGGACCGGGGAGCTGTTTTTT	CASSVAGRTGELFF
once	TRBV19	15	NA	TRBJ2-1	TGTGCCAGTTTCCCCTCGACAGGCCTTGGGAATGAGCAGTTCTTC	CASFPSTGLGNEQFF
NA	TRBV9	13	TRBD1	TRBJ1-1	TGTGCCAGCAGTCAGACAGGGGGAACTGAAGCTTTCTTT	CASSQTGGTEAFF
NA	TRBV6-6	13	TRBD1	TRBJ2-5	TGTGCCAGCAGCCCCGGGACAGGGGGCACCCAGTACTTC	CASSPGTGGTQYF
NA	TRBV9	16	NA	TRBJ1-2	TGTGCCAGCAGCGTGGGAGGGGGGGCTCTAAACTATGGCTACACCTTC	CASSVGGGALNYGYTF
NA	TRBV6-6	13	TRBD2	TRBJ2-3	TGTGCCACTGGGGGGGAGTGGGTAGATACGCAGTATTTT	CATGGEWVDTQYF
NA	TRBV2	14	TRBD1	TRBJ1-6	TGTGCCAGCAGTACTTACAGGGGAAGTTCACCCCTCCACTTT	CASSTYRGSSPLHF
NA	TRBV27	14	NA	TRBJ1-1	TGTGCCAGCAGTCCAAACAGGGTCACCACTGAAGCTTTCTTT	CASSPNRVTTEAFF
NA	TRBV30	12	NA	TRBJ2-7	TGTGCCTGGAGTTATCAGGGGTACGAGCAGTACTTC	CAWSYQGYEQYF
many	TRBV7-9	11	NA	TRBJ2-7	TGTGCCAGCAGCCCACAGGACGAGCAGTACTTC	CASSPQDEQYF
NA	TRBV7-9	13	NA	TRBJ1-2	TGTGCCAGCAGCCTAGGAGGGAGCTATGGCTACACCTTC	CASSLGGSYGYTF
NA	TRBV4-1	16	TRBD1	TRBJ1-4	TGCGCCAGCAGCCAAGAGCGTCGACAGGGGAATGAAAAACTGTTTTTT	CASSQERRQGNEKLFF
NA	TRBV6-5	15	NA	TRBJ2-2	TGTGCCAGCAGTTTAGTCGGAGGCGGCACCGGGGAGCTGTTTTTT	CASSLVGGGTGELFF
NA	TRBV10-3	14	NA	TRBJ2-1	TGTGCCATCAGCGGGACTCCTAAACTCAATGAGCAGTTCTTC	CAISGTPKLNEQFF
few	TRBV5-4	14	TRBD1	TRBJ1-2	TGTGCCAGCAGCCCCCTGGACAGGGGGCTTGGCTACACCTTC	CASSPLDRGLGYTF
few	TRBV19	13	NA	TRBJ2-3	TGTGCCAGTAGGCAGGGCCCTGGCCATACGCAGTATTTT	CASRQGPGHTQYF
NA	TRBV29-1	13	NA	TRBJ2-1	TGCAGCGTTGAAGATACTGTGTACAATGAGCAGTTCTTC	CSVEDTVYNEQFF
NA	TRBV21-1	14	NA	TRBJ2-5	TGTGCCAGCAGCTCCGGGACACACCAAGAGACCCAGTACTTC	CASSSGTHQETQYF
NA	TRBV6-5	14	NA	TRBJ1-2	TGTGCCAGCAGTTACTCGGGAGGGGTCTATGGCTACACCTTC	CASSYSGGVYGYTF
NA	TRBV7-6	18	TRBD2	TRBJ2-5	TGTGCCAGCAGCTTAGCGAGTCAGCGGGGGGCCTTCGGGGAGACCCAGTACTTC	CASSLASQRGAFGETQYF
NA	TRBV9	14	TRBD2	TRBJ2-5	TGTGCCAGCAGTCCTAGCGGGAGGGCAGAGACCCAGTACTTC	CASSPSGRAETQYF
NA	TRBV28	13	NA	TRBJ1-5	TGTGCCAGCCGATATACAGGGAATCAGCCCCAGCATTTT	CASRYTGNQPQHF